Listed here is a single T cell receptor (beta chain). PCR used 60 Vbeta primers and 13 Jbeta primers. Assay: immunoSEQ multiplex PCR; the TCRdb copy retains only in-frame clones and omits some. The sample has 150,000 to 200,000 clones, 80% seen once; the top ten hold about 7%. This record belongs to a study of cytomegalovirus exposure and HLA in healthy donors. The CDR3 has 15 residues. V shed 5 bases and J 10 bases; nucleotides not matched to a gene: 13. The germline V gene has CDR1 MNHEY and CDR2 SMNVEV (reference sequence). This clonotype originated in a man aged 25 to 40 in good health and CMV-seropositive. Specimen: PBMCs. The chain couples TRBV27 to TRBJ2-1, with 8 bases that match TRBD2. The CDR3 DNA reads as TGTGCCAGCAGTCTAGCGGGCACACCCGATAGGGAGCAGTTCTTC. Translating it yields CASSLAGTPDREQFF.